These T cell receptor beta chains were read from a single sample in a study of early T cells in non-severe SARS-CoV-2 infection. Using its own MiXCR run on the 5' RACE reads, TCRdb lists one record per CDR3 protein. The sample lists about 89,000 distinct CDR3 sequences; about 14% were seen once. Sequencing used whole blood. These TCRs come from an adult who was a healthcare worker with PCR-confirmed SARS-CoV-2 infection or an uninfected control (not recorded which). Each CDR3 is given with its conserved first and last residue. A D gene is named only where the DNA matches it firmly. Expanded clones are given a class, and other clones once, few, many or no size at all.

size: .; J: TRBJ2-1; V: TRBV29-1; D: TRBD2; DNA: TGCAGCGCGACTAGCGGGGATCTATACAATGAGCAGTTCTTC; CDR3: CSATSGDLYNEQFF
size: many; J: TRBJ2-2; V: TRBV19; D: .; DNA: TGTGCCAGTAGATTCAGGGATAACACCGGGGAGCTGTTTTTT; CDR3: CASRFRDNTGELFF
size: few; J: TRBJ1-5; V: TRBV2; D: TRBD1; DNA: TGTGCCAGCAACTTAGACAGGGGAGGCGGCTATAGCAATCAGCCCCAGCATTTT; CDR3: CASNLDRGGGYSNQPQHF
size: many; J: TRBJ1-1; V: TRBV29-1; D: .; DNA: TGCAGCGTTCGGTTGACCAGGGGCGGGAACACTGAAGCTTTCTTT; CDR3: CSVRLTRGGNTEAFF
size: few; J: TRBJ2-3; V: TRBV6-5; D: .; DNA: TGTGCCAGCAGTCGACTAGACCCTAGCACAGATACGCAGTATTTT; CDR3: CASSRLDPSTDTQYF
size: .; J: TRBJ2-3; V: TRBV2; D: .; DNA: TGTGCCAGCAGTGAACTAGATACGCAGTATTTT; CDR3: CASSELDTQYF
size: few; J: TRBJ2-1; V: TRBV12-3/TRBV12-4; D: .; DNA: TGTGCCAGCAGTAGGTCAAATGAGCAGTTCTTC; CDR3: CASSRSNEQFF
size: few; J: TRBJ1-1; V: TRBV5-6; D: .; DNA: TGTGCCAGCAGCTTCCTGCAGAACACTGAAGCTTTCTTT; CDR3: CASSFLQNTEAFF
size: .; J: TRBJ2-3; V: TRBV6-6; D: .; DNA: TGTGCCAGCAGGGGGGGCGAAGATACGCAGTATTTT; CDR3: CASRGGEDTQYF
size: many; J: TRBJ2-2; V: TRBV7-7; D: TRBD1; DNA: TGTGCCAGCAGCTTAGCTGGACAGGGTAACACCGGGGAGCTGTTTTTT; CDR3: CASSLAGQGNTGELFF
size: .; J: TRBJ1-6; V: TRBV27; D: .; DNA: TGTGCCAGCAGGAGCTCCTATAATTCACCCCTCCACTTT; CDR3: CASRSSYNSPLHF
size: few; J: TRBJ2-3; V: TRBV12-3/TRBV12-4; D: .; DNA: TGTGCCAGCAGTTTAGCGGGGGGGCCATCAGATACGCAGTATTTT; CDR3: CASSLAGGPSDTQYF
size: .; J: TRBJ1-2; V: TRBV29-1; D: .; DNA: TGCAGCATTCGATTGGTTTATGGCTACACCTTC; CDR3: CSIRLVYGYTF
size: once; J: TRBJ2-5; V: TRBV14; D: .; DNA: TGTGCCAGCAGCCAAGGACAAGAGACCCAGTACTTC; CDR3: CASSQGQETQYF
size: few; J: TRBJ2-1; V: TRBV20-1; D: TRBD2; DNA: TGCAGTGCCGAGACAAATAGCGGGGAAAACAATGAGCAGTTCTTC; CDR3: CSAETNSGENNEQFF
size: .; J: TRBJ2-3; V: TRBV12-3/TRBV12-4; D: TRBD2; DNA: TGTGCCAGCAGTTTAAGACTAGCGGGGGATGATACGCAGTATTTT; CDR3: CASSLRLAGDDTQYF
size: .; J: TRBJ1-5; V: TRBV24-1; D: .; DNA: TGTGCCACCAGTGCGGGGGGTCGGGGCAATCAGCCCCAGCATTTT; CDR3: CATSAGGRGNQPQHF
size: few; J: TRBJ2-5; V: TRBV29-1; D: .; DNA: TGCAGCGTCGAAGGGACCGACCGGCAAGAGACCCAGTACTTC; CDR3: CSVEGTDRQETQYF
size: .; J: TRBJ1-3; V: TRBV3-1; D: .; DNA: TGTGCCAGCAGCCAAGACCCAAACACCATATATTTT; CDR3: CASSQDPNTIYF
size: .; J: TRBJ2-1; V: TRBV3-1; D: TRBD1; DNA: TGTGCCAGCAGCCAAGGGGGGACAGGGGGCGATGAGCAGTTCTTC; CDR3: CASSQGGTGGDEQFF
size: many; J: TRBJ2-1; V: TRBV29-1; D: .; DNA: TGCAGCGTCGATCCTCTAGGGGAATTTTACAATGAGCAGTTCTTC; CDR3: CSVDPLGEFYNEQFF
size: many; J: TRBJ2-5; V: TRBV6-1; D: TRBD1; DNA: TGTGCCAGCAGTGACGGCGGACAGGGCTTCGAGACCCAGTACTTC; CDR3: CASSDGGQGFETQYF
size: .; J: TRBJ1-3; V: TRBV7-8; D: .; DNA: TGTGCCAGCAGCTGGAGGTTGCCTAGCTCTGGAAACACCATATATTTT; CDR3: CASSWRLPSSGNTIYF
size: few; J: TRBJ2-1; V: TRBV5-1; D: TRBD2; DNA: TGCGCCAGCAGCCTGGGACTAGCGTCCGATGAGCAGTTCTTC; CDR3: CASSLGLASDEQFF
size: few; J: TRBJ1-5; V: TRBV2; D: .; DNA: TGTGCCAGCAGGGGGACTAATAGCAATCAGCCCCAGCATTTT; CDR3: CASRGTNSNQPQHF
size: many; J: TRBJ2-1; V: TRBV21-1; D: .; DNA: TGTGCCAGCAACCAGAAAGGGACTGGAGACTACAATGAGCAGTTCTTC; CDR3: CASNQKGTGDYNEQFF
size: .; J: TRBJ2-1; V: TRBV7-8; D: TRBD1; DNA: TGTGCCAGCATGAACCGGGACAGGGGGCGCAATGAGCAGTTCTTC; CDR3: CASMNRDRGRNEQFF
size: few; J: TRBJ1-6; V: TRBV18; D: TRBD1; DNA: TGTGCCAGCTCACCGAGACAGGGGGTCGGCTCCTATAATTCACCCCTCCACTTT; CDR3: CASSPRQGVGSYNSPLHF
size: few; J: TRBJ1-1; V: TRBV12-3/TRBV12-4; D: TRBD1; DNA: TGTGCCAGCAGTGTGACCGGGACAGGGACACATGAAGCTTTCTTT; CDR3: CASSVTGTGTHEAFF
size: .; J: TRBJ1-1; V: TRBV12-3/TRBV12-4; D: .; DNA: TGTGCCAGCAGTTTACGCCGGGTAGGGGGAACTGAAGCTTTCTTT; CDR3: CASSLRRVGGTEAFF
size: .; J: TRBJ2-2; V: TRBV13; D: .; DNA: TGTGCCAGCAGCTTAGTTGTTGGGCTAGCGAACACCGGGGAGCTGTTTTTT; CDR3: CASSLVVGLANTGELFF
size: .; J: TRBJ2-3; V: TRBV6-2/TRBV6-3; D: .; DNA: TGTGCCAGCTCGTCGGATCCCCGGCTGACTAGCACAGATACGCAGTATTTT; CDR3: CASSSDPRLTSTDTQYF